At least ten counts were recorded for the clone carrying this T cell receptor beta chain. The sample is drawn from a study of T cells in Graves' hyperthyroidism and ophthalmopathy. Amplified regions were TCR beta CDR3 sequences from RNA transcripts. First-round RT-PCR with HTBI primers amplified the TCR CDR3 region. Each CDR3 protein is one row after TCRdb ran MiXCR on the multiplex PCR reads. The table shows 530,000 or so distinct CDR3 sequences, with 24% occurring only once. V shed 7 bases and J shed 6 bases, with 19 bases lying between them. The CDR3 loop spans 14 amino acids. CDR1 and CDR2 (germline): SGHRS, YFSETQ.

The chain carries TRBV5-1 and TRBJ1-1; D is perhaps TRBD1 (6 bases). The clonotype originates from a woman aged 25 to 39 with Graves' ophthalmopathy. The specimen sequenced was blood. This CDR3 reads CASRAPGADAEAFF. The CDR3 DNA follows: TGCGCCAGCCGTGCTCCGGGGGCCGACGCTGAAGCTTTCTTT.